These 12 T cell receptor beta chains were sequenced from one sample in a study of T cell responses to AZD1222 COVID-19 vaccine. TCRdb's copy holds only in-frame clones and misses some; the assay was immunoSEQ multiplex PCR. The profile covers tens of thousands of clones, with about 92% appearing a single time and around 5.1% taken by the ten largest. This sample comprised peripheral blood, obtained 28 days after the second AZD1222 dose. The origin of the receptors is an adult who received the AZD1222 COVID-19 vaccine.

This rearrangement joins TRBV28 to TRBJ1-3, with unresolved D. The CDR3 is 12 amino acids. The germline CDR1 and CDR2 sequences are MDHEN and SYDVKM. Trimming removed 11 bases at V and 4 bases at J, with 12 bases between. CDR3 amino acids: CAARGLGNTIYF. For the CDR3, the DNA is TGTGCCGCCCGAGGGCTGGGAAACACCATATATTTT.

J is TRBJ1-4 and V is TRBV19; 8 nucleotides agree with TRBD1. The CDR3 is 15 amino acids. V dropped 5 bases and J dropped 4; count of bases not matched to a gene: 6. In germline, CDR1 is LNHDA, CDR2 SQIVND (reference sequence). For the CDR3, the DNA is TGTGCCAGTAGTCGAGAACAGGGGGTTAATGAAAAACTGTTTTTT. Translation gives CASSREQGVNEKLFF.

The rearrangement joins TRBV11-3 to TRBJ1-1; tentative D call: TRBD1 (5 bases). CDR1 and CDR2 from the germline V gene are SGHNT and YENEEA. The V gene lost 0 bases and the J gene lost 6 bases, with 11 bases spanning the gap. This CDR3 contains 14 residues. The chain's CDR3 is CASSLEGQEAEAFF. CDR3 coding DNA: TGTGCCAGCAGCTTAGAGGGGCAGGAGGCTGAAGCTTTCTTT.

V and J are TRBV24-1 and TRBJ2-7; 11 bases map to TRBD1. The V gene's germline CDR1 is KGHDR and CDR2 SFDVKD. V lost 1 base and J lost 4; bases outside the gene matches: 2. The CDR3 spans 15 residues. CDR3 bases: TGTGCCACCAGTGATTTCGGGACAGGGGGATACGAGCAGTACTTC. It encodes CATSDFGTGGYEQYF.

This clone was observed once. V gene TRBV14 combines with J gene TRBJ2-3; no firm D call. Germline loops: CDR1 SGHDN, CDR2 FVKESK. The CDR3 is 17 amino acids. Trimming shortened V by 0 bases and J by 2 bases, and 15 bases separated the two germline ends. The CDR3 nucleotides are TGTGCCAGCAGCCAAGATTACGTAAGCAAGAACACAGATACGCAGTATTTT. Translated: CASSQDYVSKNTDTQYF.

The V call is TRBV6-2 or TRBV6-3, the J call TRBJ1-2; D perhaps matches TRBD1 (6 bases). CDR1 is MNHEY and CDR2 is SVGEGT in the germline V gene. Trimming took off 2 bases at V and 0 bases at J, with 10 bases between the two ends. The CDR3 is made up of 15 amino acids. CDR3 sequence: CASSYDRKANYGYTF. The CDR3 DNA follows: TGTGCCAGCAGTTACGACAGGAAAGCTAACTATGGCTACACCTTC.

V and J are TRBV19 and TRBJ1-1; no reliable D call. The germline gives CDR1 LNHDA, CDR2 SQIVND (reference sequence). The CDR3 is 14 amino acids. V gave up 4 bases and J gave up 5 bases, with 14 bases separating them. The CDR3 is CASSTQTSGTEAFF. In DNA, the CDR3 is TGTGCCAGTAGTACCCAGACCTCCGGGACTGAAGCTTTCTTT.

The chain combines TRBV7-8 with TRBJ1-6; D unclear. The V gene's germline CDR1 is SGHVS and CDR2 FQNEAQ. The length of the CDR3 is 14 residues. Trimming stripped 1 base from V and 10 bases from J, with 11 bases between. This CDR3 is CASSLGQEGSPLHF. The CDR3, as DNA: TGTGCCAGCAGCTTAGGGCAGGAAGGGTCACCCCTCCACTTT.

This sequence joins TRBV4-1 and TRBJ1-2; D unresolved. The CDR3 is made up of 15 amino acids. Germline V CDR1 and CDR2: MGHRA, YSYEKL. Trimming removed 4 bases from V and 6 bases from J, with 18 bases in between. The CDR3 reads CASSLPIEGKNGYTF. Written as DNA, the CDR3 is TGCGCCAGCAGCCTACCGATCGAAGGAAAAAATGGCTACACCTTC.

CDR3 bases: TGTGCCAGCAGCCAAGTTATGTACCCCAACTATGGCTACACCTTC. Amino acid sequence: CASSQVMYPNYGYTF. The chain couples TRBV14 to TRBJ1-2; D is undetermined. This CDR3 has 15 amino acids. With 1 base removed from V and 2 bases from J, the gap between germline ends came to 11 bases. Per the germline V gene, CDR1 is SGHDN and CDR2 is FVKESK. The full variable domain, rest sourced from reference TRBV14 and TRBJ1-2, is EAGVTQFPSHSVIEKGQTVTLRCDPISGHDNLYWYRRVMGKEIKFLLHFVKESKQDESGMPNNRFLAERTGGTYSTLKVQPAELEDSGVYFCASSQVMYPNYGYTFGSGTRLTVV.

V is TRBV5-1 and J is TRBJ2-2; weak D call: TRBD2 (6 bases). Germline V gene data show CDR1 as SGHRS and CDR2 as YFSETQ. V was pared by 4 bases and J by 1 base, with 11 bases between. The CDR3 sequence is 15 residues long. The CDR3 bases are TGCGCCAGCAGCCGGGGACTCCTGAACACCGGGGAGCTGTTTTTT. Translation: CASSRGLLNTGELFF.

The CDR3 is CASSTTMWGYTF. For the CDR3, the DNA is TGTGCCAGCAGTACTACGATGTGGGGCTACACCTTC. This chain links TRBV28 with TRBJ1-2; D remains unclear. This CDR3 has 12 amino acids. CDR1 is MDHEN, CDR2 SYDVKM, per germline. V lost 5 bases to trimming and J lost 8 bases, with 12 bases between them.